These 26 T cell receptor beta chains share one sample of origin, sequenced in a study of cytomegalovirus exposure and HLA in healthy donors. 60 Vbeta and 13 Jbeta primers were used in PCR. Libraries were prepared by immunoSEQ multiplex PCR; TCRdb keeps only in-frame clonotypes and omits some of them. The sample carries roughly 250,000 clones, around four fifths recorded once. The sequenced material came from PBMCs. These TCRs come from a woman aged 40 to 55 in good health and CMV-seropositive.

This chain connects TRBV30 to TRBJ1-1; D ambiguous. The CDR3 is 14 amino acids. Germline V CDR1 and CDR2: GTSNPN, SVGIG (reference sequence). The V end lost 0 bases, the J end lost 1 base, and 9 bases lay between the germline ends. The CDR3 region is CAWSVDIENTEAFF. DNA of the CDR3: TGTGCCTGGAGTGTAGACATTGAGAACACTGAAGCTTTCTTT. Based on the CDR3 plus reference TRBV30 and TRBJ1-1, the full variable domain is SQTIHQWPATLVQPVGSPLSLECTVEGTSNPNLYWYRQAAGRGLQLLFYSVGIGQISSEVPQNLSASRPQDRQFILSSKKLLLSDSGFYLCAWSVDIENTEAFFGQGTRLTVV.

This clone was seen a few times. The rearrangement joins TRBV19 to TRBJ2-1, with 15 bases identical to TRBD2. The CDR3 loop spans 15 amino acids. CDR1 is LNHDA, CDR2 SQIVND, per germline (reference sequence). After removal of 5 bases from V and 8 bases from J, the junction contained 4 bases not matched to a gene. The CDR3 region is CASSERTSGRDEQFF. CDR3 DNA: TGTGCCAGTAGTGAACGGACTAGCGGGAGGGATGAGCAGTTCTTC.

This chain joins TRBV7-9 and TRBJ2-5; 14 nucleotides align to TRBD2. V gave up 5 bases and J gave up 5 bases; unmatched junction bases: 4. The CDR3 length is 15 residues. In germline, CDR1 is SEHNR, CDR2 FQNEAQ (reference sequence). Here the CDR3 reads CASSPGLAGVETQYF. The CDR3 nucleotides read TGTGCCAGCAGCCCGGGACTAGCGGGAGTCGAGACCCAGTACTTC.

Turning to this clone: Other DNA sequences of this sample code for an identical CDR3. The CDR3 loop is CASSFSGSSYNEQFF. In nucleotides, the CDR3 is TGTGCCAGCAGCTTTAGCGGGTCCTCCTACAATGAGCAGTTCTTC. The chain uses TRBV7-3 and TRBJ2-1; 7 bases line up with TRBD2. The V gene's germline CDR1 is SGHTA and CDR2 FQGTGA. V shed 3 bases and J 0 bases; nucleotides not matched to a gene: 2. This CDR3 contains 15 residues.

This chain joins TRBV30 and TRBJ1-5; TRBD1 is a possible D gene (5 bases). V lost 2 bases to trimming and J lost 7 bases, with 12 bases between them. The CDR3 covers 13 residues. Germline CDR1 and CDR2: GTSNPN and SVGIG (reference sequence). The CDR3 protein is CAWSPTGDQPQHF. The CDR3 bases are TGTGCCTGGAGTCCTACAGGAGACCAGCCCCAGCATTTT.

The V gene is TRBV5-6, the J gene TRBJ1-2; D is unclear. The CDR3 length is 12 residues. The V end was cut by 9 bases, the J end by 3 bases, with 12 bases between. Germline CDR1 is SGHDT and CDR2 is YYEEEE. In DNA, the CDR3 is TGTGCCACCACCGACGGGGACTATGGCTACACCTTC. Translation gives CATTDGDYGYTF.

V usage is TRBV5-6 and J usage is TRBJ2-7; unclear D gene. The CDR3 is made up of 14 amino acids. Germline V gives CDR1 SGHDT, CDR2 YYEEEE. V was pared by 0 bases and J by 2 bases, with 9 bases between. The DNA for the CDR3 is TGTGCCAGCAGCTTGGAGCGCCACCCCTACGAGCAGTACTTC. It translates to CASSLERHPYEQYF.

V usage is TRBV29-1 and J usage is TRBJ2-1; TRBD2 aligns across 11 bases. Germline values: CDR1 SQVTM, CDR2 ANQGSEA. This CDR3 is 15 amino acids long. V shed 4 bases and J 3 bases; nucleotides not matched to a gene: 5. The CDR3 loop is CSVVFGTSGYNEQFF. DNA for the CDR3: TGCAGCGTTGTCTTCGGGACTAGCGGCTACAATGAGCAGTTCTTC.

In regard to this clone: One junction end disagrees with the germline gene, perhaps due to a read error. CDR3 protein: CASRPTGNAEAFF. Here the CDR3 DNA reads TGTGCCAGCAGGCCGACAGGGAACGCTGAAGCTTTCTTT. The chain couples TRBV6-1 to TRBJ1-1, with 7 bases fitting TRBD1. Germline CDR1 and CDR2: MNHNS and SASEGT. This CDR3 is 13 amino acids long.

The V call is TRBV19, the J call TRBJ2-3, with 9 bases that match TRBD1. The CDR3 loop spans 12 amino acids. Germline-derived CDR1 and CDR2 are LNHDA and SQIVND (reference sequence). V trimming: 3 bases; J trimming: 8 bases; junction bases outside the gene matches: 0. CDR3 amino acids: CASSMDRGTQYF. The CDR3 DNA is TGTGCCAGTAGTATGGACAGGGGTACGCAGTATTTT.

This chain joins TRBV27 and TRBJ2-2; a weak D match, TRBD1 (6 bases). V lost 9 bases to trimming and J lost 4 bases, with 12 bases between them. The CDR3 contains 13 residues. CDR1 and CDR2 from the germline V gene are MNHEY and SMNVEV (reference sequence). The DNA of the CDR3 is TGTGCCAGTATGACAGGTGGCACCGGGGAGCTGTTTTTT. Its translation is CASMTGGTGELFF.

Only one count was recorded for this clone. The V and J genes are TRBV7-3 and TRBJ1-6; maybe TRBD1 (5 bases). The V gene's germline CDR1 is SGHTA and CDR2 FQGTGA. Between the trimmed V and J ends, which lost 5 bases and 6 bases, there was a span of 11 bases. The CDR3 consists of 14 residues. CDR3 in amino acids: CASSLAGPNSPLHF. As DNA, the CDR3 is TGTGCCAGCAGCCTCGCGGGACCTAATTCACCCCTCCACTTT.

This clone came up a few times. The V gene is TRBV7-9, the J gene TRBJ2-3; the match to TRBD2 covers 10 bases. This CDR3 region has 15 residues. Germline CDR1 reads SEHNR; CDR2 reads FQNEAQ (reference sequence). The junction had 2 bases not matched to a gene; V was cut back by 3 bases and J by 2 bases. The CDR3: CASSFTSGATDTQYF. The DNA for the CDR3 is TGTGCCAGCAGCTTCACTAGCGGGGCCACAGATACGCAGTATTTT.

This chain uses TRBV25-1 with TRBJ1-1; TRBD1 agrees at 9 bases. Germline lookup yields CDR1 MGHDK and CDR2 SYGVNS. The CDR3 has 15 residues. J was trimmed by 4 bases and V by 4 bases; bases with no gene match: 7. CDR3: CASSAQGAGSTEAFF. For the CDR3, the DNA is TGTGCCAGCAGTGCACAGGGGGCTGGGAGCACTGAAGCTTTCTTT.

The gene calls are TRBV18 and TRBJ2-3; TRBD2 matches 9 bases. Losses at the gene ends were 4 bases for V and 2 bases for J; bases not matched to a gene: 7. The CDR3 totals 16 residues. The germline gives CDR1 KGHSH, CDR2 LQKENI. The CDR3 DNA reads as TGTGCCAGCTCACTGACTAGCGGACTTTCCACAGATACGCAGTATTTT. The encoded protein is CASSLTSGLSTDTQYF.

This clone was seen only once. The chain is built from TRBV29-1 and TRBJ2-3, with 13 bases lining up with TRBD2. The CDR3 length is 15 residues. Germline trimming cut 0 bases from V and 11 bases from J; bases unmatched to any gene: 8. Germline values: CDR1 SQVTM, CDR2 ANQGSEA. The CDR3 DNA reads TGCAGCGTTGAAGAACTAGCGGGAGGGCCGATCGGGCAGTATTTT. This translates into CSVEELAGGPIGQYF.

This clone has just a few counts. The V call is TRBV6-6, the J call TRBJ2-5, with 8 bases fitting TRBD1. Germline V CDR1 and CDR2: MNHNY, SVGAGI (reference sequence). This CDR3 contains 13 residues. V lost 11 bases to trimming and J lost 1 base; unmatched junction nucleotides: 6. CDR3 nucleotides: TGTGCCGGGGGGACAGGCTCCCAAGAGACCCAGTACTTC. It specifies CAGGTGSQETQYF.

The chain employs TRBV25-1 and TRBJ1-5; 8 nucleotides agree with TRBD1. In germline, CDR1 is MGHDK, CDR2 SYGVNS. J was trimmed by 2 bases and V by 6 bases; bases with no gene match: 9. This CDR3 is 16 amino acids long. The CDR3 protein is CASSADRGGGNQPQHF. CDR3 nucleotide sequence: TGTGCCAGCAGCGCCGACAGGGGAGGTGGCAATCAGCCCCAGCATTTT.

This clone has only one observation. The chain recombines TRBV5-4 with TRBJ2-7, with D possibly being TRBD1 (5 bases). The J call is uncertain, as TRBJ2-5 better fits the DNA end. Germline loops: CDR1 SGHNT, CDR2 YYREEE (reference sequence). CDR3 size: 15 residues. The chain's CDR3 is CASSLQGRVEETQYF. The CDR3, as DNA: TGTGCCAGCAGCTTGCAGGGAAGGGTGGAAGAGACCCAGTACTTC.

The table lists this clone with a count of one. Here the CDR3 DNA reads TGTGCCAGCAGAAGAGGTACCGGACAGGGGGGTTCTGAAGCTTTCTTT. This encodes CASRRGTGQGGSEAFF. This chain links TRBV21-1 with TRBJ1-1; the tabulated D call, TRBD1, remains unverified against the DNA. TRBV21-1 has pseudogene status. CDR3 length equals 16 residues.

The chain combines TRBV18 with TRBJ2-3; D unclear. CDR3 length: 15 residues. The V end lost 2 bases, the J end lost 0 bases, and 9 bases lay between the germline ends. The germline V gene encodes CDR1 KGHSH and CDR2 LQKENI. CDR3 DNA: TGTGCCAGCTCACCAACCACGGTTAGCACAGATACGCAGTATTTT. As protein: CASSPTTVSTDTQYF.

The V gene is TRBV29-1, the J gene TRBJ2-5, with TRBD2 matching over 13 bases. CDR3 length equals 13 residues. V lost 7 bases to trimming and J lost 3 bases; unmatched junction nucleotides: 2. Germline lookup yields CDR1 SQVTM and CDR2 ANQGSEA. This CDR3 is CSGGLAGEETQYF. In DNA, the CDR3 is TGCAGCGGTGGACTAGCGGGAGAAGAGACCCAGTACTTC. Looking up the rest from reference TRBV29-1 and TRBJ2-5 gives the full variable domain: SAVISQKPSRDICQRGTSLTIQCQVDSQVTMMFWYRQQPGQSLTLIATANQGSEATYESGFVIDKFPISRPNLTFSTLTVSNMSPEDSSIYLCSGGLAGEETQYFGPGTRLLVL.

The CDR3 DNA reads TGTGCCAGCAGCTTAACGACTAGCGGGAGCTCCTACGAGCAGTACTTC. As protein: CASSLTTSGSSYEQYF. The chain joins TRBV7-3 to TRBJ2-7; TRBD2 aligns across 12 bases. The CDR3 has 16 residues. CDR1 SGHTA and CDR2 FQGTGA come from the germline V gene. Trimming took 0 bases from V and 0 from J; bases not matched to a gene: 0. The full variable domain, in which reference TRBV7-3 and TRBJ2-7 provide the parts outside the CDR3, is GAGVSQTPSNKVTEKGKYVELRCDPISGHTALYWYRQSLGQGPEFLIYFQGTGAADDSGLPNDRFFAVRPEGSVSTLKIQRTERGDSAVYLCASSLTTSGSSYEQYFGPGTRLTVT.

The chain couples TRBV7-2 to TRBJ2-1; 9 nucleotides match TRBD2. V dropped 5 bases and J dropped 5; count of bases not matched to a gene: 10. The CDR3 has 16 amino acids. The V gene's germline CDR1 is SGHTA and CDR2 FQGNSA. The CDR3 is CASSPLPGLANNEQFF. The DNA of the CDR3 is TGTGCCAGCAGCCCTCTCCCGGGACTAGCCAACAATGAGCAGTTCTTC.

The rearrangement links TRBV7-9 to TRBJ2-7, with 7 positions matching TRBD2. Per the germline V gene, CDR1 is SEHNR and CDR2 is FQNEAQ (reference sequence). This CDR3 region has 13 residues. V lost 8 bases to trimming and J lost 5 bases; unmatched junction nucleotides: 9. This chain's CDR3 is CASGDGGSHEQYF. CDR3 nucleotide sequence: TGTGCCAGCGGAGACGGGGGGTCCCACGAGCAGTACTTC.

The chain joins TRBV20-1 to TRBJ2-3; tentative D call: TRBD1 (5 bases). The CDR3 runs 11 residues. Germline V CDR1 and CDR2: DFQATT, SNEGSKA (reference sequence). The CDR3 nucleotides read TGCAGCGAAAAGCAGGGCGATACGCAGTATTTT. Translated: CSEKQGDTQYF.